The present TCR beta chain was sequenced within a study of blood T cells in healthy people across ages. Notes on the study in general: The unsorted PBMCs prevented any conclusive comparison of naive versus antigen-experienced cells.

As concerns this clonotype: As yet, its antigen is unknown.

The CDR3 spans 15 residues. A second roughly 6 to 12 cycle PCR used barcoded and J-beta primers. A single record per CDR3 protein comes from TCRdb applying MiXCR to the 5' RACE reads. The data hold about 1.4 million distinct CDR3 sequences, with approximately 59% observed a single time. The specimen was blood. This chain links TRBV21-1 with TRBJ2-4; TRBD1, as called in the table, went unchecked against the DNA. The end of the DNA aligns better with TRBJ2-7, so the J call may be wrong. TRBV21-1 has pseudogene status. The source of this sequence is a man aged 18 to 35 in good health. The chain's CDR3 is CASSTRRTGGYEQYF. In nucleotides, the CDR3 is TGTGCCAGCAGCACCAGACGGACAGGGGGCTACGAGCAGTACTTC.